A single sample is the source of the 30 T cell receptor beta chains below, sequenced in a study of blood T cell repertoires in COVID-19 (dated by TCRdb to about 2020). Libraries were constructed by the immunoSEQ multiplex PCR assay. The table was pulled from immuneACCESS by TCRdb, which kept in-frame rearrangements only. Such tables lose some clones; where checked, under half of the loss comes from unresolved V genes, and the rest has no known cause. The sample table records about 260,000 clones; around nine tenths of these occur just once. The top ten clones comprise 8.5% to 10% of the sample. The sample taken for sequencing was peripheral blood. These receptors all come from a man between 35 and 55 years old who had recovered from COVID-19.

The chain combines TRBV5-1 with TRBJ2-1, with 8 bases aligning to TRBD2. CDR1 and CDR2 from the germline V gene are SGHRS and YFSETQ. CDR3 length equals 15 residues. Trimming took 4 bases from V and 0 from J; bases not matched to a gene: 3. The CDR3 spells CASSEGLVSYNEQFF. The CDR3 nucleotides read TGCGCCAGCAGCGAGGGACTAGTCTCCTACAATGAGCAGTTCTTC.

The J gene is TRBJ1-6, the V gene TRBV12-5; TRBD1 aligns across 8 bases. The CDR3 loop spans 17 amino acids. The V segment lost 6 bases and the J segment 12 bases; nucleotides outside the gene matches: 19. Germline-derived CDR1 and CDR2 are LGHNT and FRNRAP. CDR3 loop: CASGLTTLQGGLGPLHF. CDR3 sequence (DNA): TGTGCTAGTGGCCTAACCACCCTACAGGGGGGACTTGGACCCCTCCACTTT.

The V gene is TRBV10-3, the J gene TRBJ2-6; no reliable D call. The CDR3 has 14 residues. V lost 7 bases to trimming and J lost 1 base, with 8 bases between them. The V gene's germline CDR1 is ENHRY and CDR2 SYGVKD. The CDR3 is CAINSISGANVLTF. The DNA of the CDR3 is TGTGCCATCAACTCTATATCTGGGGCCAACGTCCTGACTTTC.

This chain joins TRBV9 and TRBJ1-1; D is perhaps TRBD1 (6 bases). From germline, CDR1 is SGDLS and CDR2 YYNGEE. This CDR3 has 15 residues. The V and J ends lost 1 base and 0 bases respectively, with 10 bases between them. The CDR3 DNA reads TGTGCCAGCAGCGTACCCCAGGGGATGAACACTGAAGCTTTCTTT. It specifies CASSVPQGMNTEAFF. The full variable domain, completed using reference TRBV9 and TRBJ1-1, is DSGVTQTPKHLITATGQRVTLRCSPRSGDLSVYWYQQSLDQGLQFLIQYYNGEERAKGNILERFSAQQFPDLHSELNLSSLELGDSALYFCASSVPQGMNTEAFFGQGTRLTVV.

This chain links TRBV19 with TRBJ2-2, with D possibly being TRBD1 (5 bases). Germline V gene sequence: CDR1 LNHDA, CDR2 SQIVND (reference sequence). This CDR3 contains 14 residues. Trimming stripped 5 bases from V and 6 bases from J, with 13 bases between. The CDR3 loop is CASSYKGHAGELFF. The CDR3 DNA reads TGTGCCAGTAGTTATAAGGGGCACGCCGGGGAGCTGTTTTTT.

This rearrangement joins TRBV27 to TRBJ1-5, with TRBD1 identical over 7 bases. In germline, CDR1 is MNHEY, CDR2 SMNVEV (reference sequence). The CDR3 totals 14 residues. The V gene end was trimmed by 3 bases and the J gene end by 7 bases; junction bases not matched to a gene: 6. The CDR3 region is CASSLGDRNQPQHF. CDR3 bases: TGTGCCAGCAGTTTGGGGGACAGAAACCAGCCCCAGCATTTT.

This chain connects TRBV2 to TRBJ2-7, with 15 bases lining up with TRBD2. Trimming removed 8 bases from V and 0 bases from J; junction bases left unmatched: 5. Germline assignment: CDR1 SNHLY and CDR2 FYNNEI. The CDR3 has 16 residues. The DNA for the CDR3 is TGTGCCAGCTCTGGGACTAGCGGGGGGTCCTCCTACGAGCAGTACTTC. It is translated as CASSGTSGGSSYEQYF. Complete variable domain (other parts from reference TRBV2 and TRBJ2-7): EPEVTQTPSHQVTQMGQEVILRCVPISNHLYFYWYRQILGQKVEFLVSFYNNEISEKSEIFDDQFSVERPDGSNFTLKIRSTKLEDSAMYFCASSGTSGGSSYEQYFGPGTRLTVT.

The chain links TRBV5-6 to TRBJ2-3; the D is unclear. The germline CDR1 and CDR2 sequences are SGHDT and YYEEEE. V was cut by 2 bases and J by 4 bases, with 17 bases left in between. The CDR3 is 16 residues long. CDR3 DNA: TGTGCCAGCAGCTTAGTAGCTGGAATCGGAGCAGATACGCAGTATTTT. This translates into CASSLVAGIGADTQYF.

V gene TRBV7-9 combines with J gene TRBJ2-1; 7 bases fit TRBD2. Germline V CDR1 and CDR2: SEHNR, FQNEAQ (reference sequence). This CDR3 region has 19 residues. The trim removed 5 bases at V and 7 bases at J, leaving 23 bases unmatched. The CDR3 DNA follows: TGTGCCAGCAGCCCCGGACTAGGAATGGGCAAAAATGGGTTAAATGAGCAGTTCTTC. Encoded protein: CASSPGLGMGKNGLNEQFF. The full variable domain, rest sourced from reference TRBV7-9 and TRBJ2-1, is DTGVSQNPRHKITKRGQNVTFRCDPISEHNRLYWYRQTLGQGPEFLTYFQNEAQLEKSRLLSDRFSAERPKGSFSTLEIQRTEQGDSAMYLCASSPGLGMGKNGLNEQFFGPGTRLTVL.

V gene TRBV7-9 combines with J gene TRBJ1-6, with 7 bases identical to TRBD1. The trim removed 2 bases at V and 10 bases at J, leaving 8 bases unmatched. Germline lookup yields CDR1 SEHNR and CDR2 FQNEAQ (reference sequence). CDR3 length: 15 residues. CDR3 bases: TGTGCCAGCAGCTTAAGTAAGGGGACAGCATCACCCCTCCACTTT. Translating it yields CASSLSKGTASPLHF.

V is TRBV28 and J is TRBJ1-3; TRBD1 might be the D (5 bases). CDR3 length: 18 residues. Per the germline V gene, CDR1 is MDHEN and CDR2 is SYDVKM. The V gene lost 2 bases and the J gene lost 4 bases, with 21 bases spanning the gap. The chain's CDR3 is CASSLAQGFRARGNTIYF. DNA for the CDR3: TGTGCCAGCAGTTTAGCCCAGGGATTTCGGGCCCGGGGAAACACCATATATTTT.

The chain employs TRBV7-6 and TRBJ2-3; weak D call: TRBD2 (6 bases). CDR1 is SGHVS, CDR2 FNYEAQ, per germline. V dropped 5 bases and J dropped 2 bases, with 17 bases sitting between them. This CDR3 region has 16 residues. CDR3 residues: CASSRLTSGATDTQYF. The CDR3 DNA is TGTGCCAGCAGCCGCCTGACTAGTGGGGCCACAGATACGCAGTATTTT.

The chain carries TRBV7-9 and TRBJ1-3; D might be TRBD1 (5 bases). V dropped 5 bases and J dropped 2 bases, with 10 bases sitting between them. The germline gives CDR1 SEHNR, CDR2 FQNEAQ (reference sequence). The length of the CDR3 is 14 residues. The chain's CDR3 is CASSLGGAGNTIYF. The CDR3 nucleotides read TGTGCCAGCAGCCTCGGGGGGGCTGGAAACACCATATATTTT.

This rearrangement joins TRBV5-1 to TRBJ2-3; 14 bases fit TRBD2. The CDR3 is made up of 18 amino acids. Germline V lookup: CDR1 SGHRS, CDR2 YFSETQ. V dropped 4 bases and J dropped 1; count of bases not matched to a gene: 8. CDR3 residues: CASSHPTSGRARTDTQYF. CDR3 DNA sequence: TGCGCCAGCAGCCACCCGACTAGCGGGAGGGCCCGCACAGATACGCAGTATTTT.

The CDR3 loop reads CASSTGGLAGTDTQYF. In DNA, the CDR3 is TGTGCCAGCAGCACGGGGGGACTAGCGGGCACAGATACGCAGTATTTT. The chain joins TRBV5-4 to TRBJ2-3; TRBD2 aligns across 11 bases. The CDR3 is 16 residues long. The ends lost 4 bases at V and 1 base at J; junction bases unmatched: 5. Germline CDR1 SGHNT, CDR2 YYREEE (reference sequence).

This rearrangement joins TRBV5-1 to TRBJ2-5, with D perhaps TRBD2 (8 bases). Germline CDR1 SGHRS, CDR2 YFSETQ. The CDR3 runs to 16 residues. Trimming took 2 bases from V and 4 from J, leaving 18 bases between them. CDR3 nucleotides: TGCGCCAGCAGCTTCGGACTAGCAGGGGGTAGAGAGACCCAGTACTTC. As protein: CASSFGLAGGRETQYF.

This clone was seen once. This chain's CDR3 is CASGLAGGAYEQYF. CDR3 DNA: TGTGCCAGCGGACTAGCGGGAGGCGCCTACGAGCAGTACTTC. J is TRBJ2-7 and V is TRBV6-5; 14 bases line up with TRBD2. Trimming removed 8 bases from V and 2 bases from J; junction bases left unmatched: 2. In germline, CDR1 is MNHEY, CDR2 SVGAGI. This CDR3 is built from 14 residues.

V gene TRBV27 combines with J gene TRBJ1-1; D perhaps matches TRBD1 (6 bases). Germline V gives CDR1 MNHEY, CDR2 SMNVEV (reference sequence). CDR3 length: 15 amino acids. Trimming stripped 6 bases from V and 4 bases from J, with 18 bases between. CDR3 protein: CASRLEGGWSTEAFF. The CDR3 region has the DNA TGTGCCAGCAGGCTGGAGGGGGGGTGGAGCACTGAAGCTTTCTTT.

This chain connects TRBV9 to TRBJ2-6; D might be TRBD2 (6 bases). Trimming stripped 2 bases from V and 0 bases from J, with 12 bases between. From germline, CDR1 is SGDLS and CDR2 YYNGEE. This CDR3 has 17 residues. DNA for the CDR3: TGTGCCAGCAGCGTCGGGGGAATCAGCTCTGGGGCCAACGTCCTGACTTTC. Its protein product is CASSVGGISSGANVLTF.

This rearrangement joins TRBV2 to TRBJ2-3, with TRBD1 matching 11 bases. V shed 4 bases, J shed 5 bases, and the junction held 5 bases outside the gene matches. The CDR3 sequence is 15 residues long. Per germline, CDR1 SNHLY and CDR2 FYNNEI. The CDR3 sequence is CASSADRGRVDTQYF. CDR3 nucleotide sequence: TGTGCCAGCAGTGCGGACAGGGGGCGGGTAGATACGCAGTATTTT.

The CDR3 DNA reads TGTGCCAGCAGCCACCCTCGTGGGGGGAGGACTGAAGCTTTCTTT. This translates into CASSHPRGGRTEAFF. The rearrangement joins TRBV7-9 to TRBJ1-1, with a weak D call TRBD1 (5 bases). CDR1 and CDR2 from the germline V gene are SEHNR and FQNEAQ (reference sequence). V dropped 5 bases and J dropped 5 bases, with 18 bases sitting between them. The CDR3 is 15 amino acids.

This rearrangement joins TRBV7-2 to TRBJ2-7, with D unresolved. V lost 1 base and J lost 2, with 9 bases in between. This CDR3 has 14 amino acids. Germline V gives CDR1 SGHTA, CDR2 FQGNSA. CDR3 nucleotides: TGTGCCAGCAGCTTAGGCGGTTTTGCCTACGAGCAGTACTTC. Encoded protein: CASSLGGFAYEQYF.

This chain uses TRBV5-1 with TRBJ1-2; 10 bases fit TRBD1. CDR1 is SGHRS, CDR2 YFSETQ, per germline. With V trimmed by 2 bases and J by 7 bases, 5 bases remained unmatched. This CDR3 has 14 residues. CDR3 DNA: TGCGCCAGCAGCTTCGGGGACAGGGGATTTGGCTACACCTTC. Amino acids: CASSFGDRGFGYTF. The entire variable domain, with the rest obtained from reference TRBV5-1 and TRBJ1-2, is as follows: KAGVTQTPRYLIKTRGQQVTLSCSPISGHRSVSWYQQTPGQGLQFLFEYFSETQRNKGNFPGRFSGRQFSNSRSEMNVSTLELGDSALYLCASSFGDRGFGYTFGSGTRLTVV.

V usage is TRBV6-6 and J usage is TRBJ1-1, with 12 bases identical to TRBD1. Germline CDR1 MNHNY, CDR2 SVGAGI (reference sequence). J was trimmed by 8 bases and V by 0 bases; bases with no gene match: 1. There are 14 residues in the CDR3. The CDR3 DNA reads TGTGCCAGCAGTTACTCGGGGACAGGGGGCGAAGCTTTCTTT. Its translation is CASSYSGTGGEAFF.

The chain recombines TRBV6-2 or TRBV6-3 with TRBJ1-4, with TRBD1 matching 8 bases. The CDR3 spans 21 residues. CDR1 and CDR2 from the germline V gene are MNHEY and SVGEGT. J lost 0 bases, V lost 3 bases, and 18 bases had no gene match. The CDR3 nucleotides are TGTGCCAGCAGTTATCCTCCTGATAAGACAGGGGTTTGGACAACTAATGAAAAACTGTTTTTT. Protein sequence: CASSYPPDKTGVWTTNEKLFF.

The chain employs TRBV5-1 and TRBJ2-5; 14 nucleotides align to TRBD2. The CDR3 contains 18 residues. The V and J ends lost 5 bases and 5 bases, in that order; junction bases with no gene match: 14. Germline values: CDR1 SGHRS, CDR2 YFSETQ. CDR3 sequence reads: CASSYGLAGGPLSETQYF. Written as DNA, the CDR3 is TGCGCCAGCAGTTATGGACTAGCGGGGGGCCCCTTGTCGGAGACCCAGTACTTC. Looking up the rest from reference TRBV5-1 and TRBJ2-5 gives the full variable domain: KAGVTQTPRYLIKTRGQQVTLSCSPISGHRSVSWYQQTPGQGLQFLFEYFSETQRNKGNFPGRFSGRQFSNSRSEMNVSTLELGDSALYLCASSYGLAGGPLSETQYFGPGTRLLVL.

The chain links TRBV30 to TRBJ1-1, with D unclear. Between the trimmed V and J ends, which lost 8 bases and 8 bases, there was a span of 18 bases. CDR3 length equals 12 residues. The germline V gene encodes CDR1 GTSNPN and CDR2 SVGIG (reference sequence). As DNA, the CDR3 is TGTGCCACCTGGAGGGTCGGGTGGGAAGCTTTCTTT. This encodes CATWRVGWEAFF. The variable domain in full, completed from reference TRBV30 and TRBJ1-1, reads SQTIHQWPATLVQPVGSPLSLECTVEGTSNPNLYWYRQAAGRGLQLLFYSVGIGQISSEVPQNLSASRPQDRQFILSSKKLLLSDSGFYLCATWRVGWEAFFGQGTRLTVV.

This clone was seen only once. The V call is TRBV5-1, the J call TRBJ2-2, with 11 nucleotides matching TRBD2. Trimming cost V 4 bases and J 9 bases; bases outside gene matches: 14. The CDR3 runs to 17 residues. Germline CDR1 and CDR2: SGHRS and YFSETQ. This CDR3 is CASSESPSGGPHRELFF. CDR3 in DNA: TGCGCCAGCAGCGAATCCCCTAGCGGGGGGCCTCACCGGGAGCTGTTTTTT.

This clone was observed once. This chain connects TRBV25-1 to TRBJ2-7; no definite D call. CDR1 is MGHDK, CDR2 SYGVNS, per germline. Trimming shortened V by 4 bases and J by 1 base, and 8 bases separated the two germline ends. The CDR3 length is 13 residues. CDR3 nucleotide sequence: TGTGCCAGCAGTGCGAGGAGTTCCTACGAGCAGTACTTC. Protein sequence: CASSARSSYEQYF.

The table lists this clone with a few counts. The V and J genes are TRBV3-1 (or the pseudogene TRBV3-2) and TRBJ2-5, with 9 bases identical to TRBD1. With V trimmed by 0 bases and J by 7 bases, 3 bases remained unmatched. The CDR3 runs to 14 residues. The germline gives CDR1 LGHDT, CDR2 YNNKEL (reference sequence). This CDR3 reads CASSQDWGQGTQYF. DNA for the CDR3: TGTGCCAGCAGCCAAGATTGGGGACAGGGGACCCAGTACTTC.